This is a list of T cell receptor beta chains from one sample in a study of blood T cell repertoires in COVID-19. TCRdb's copy holds only in-frame clones and misses some; the assay was immunoSEQ multiplex PCR. The profile covers roughly 68,000 clones, with around four fifths appearing a single time and about 18% taken by the ten largest. What was sequenced was peripheral blood. The receptors originated from a woman at least 80 years old with acute or convalescent COVID-19. Each CDR3 is given with its conserved first and last residue. D genes are given only for firm matches. Clone size is not always given. Where it is, it says once, few, many or a class for expanded clones.

j_gene,abundance,v_gene,d_gene,CDR3aa,CDR3nt
TRBJ2-7,NA,TRBV7-9,NA,CATQVGFGSEQYF,TGTGCCACACAGGTGGGGTTCGGGAGCGAGCAGTACTTC
TRBJ2-3,few,TRBV4-1,TRBD2,CASSQDLAGVRSDTQYF,TGCGCCAGCAGCCAAGATTTAGCGGGAGTTAGGTCAGATACGCAGTATTTT
TRBJ1-2,NA,TRBV12-2,NA,CASRFTGGYGYTF,TGTGCAAGTCGCTTTACGGGAGGGTACGGCTACACCTTC
TRBJ1-1,NA,TRBV7-3,TRBD1,CASRSTGENTEAFF,TGTGCCAGCAGATCTACAGGGGAGAACACTGAAGCTTTCTTT
TRBJ1-2,NA,TRBV7-9,NA,CASSSLTGLEKYGYTF,TGTGCCAGCAGTTCCCTGACAGGCCTGGAAAAGTATGGCTACACCTTC
TRBJ2-5,NA,TRBV7-8,NA,CASSSGTQETQYF,TGTGCCAGCAGCTCCGGGACTCAAGAGACCCAGTACTTC
TRBJ1-1,NA,TRBV12-3/TRBV12-4,TRBD1,CASSWDRGGEAFF,TGTGCCAGCAGTTGGGACAGAGGGGGAGAAGCTTTCTTT
TRBJ2-1,NA,TRBV10-2,TRBD2,CASREFGRGGSYNEQFF,TGCGCCAGCAGGGAATTCGGGCGGGGGGGCTCCTACAATGAGCAGTTCTTC
TRBJ2-5,NA,TRBV3-1/TRBV3-2,TRBD2,CASSPGLVETQYF,TGTGCCAGCAGCCCGGGACTAGTTGAGACCCAGTACTTC
TRBJ1-2,NA,TRBV3-1/TRBV3-2,NA,CASSIPGGYGYTF,TGTGCCAGCTCCATTCCGGGTGGCTATGGCTACACCTTC
TRBJ1-6,NA,TRBV30,TRBD1,CAWSTAGQHNSPLHF,TGTGCCTGGAGTACGGCGGGACAGCATAATTCACCCCTCCACTTT
TRBJ2-1,NA,TRBV18,TRBD1,CASSPGQAYEQFF,TGTGCCAGCTCGCCGGGACAGGCATATGAGCAGTTCTTC
TRBJ1-2,NA,TRBV19,TRBD1,CASSDREGYGYTF,TGTGCCAGTAGTGACAGGGAAGGCTATGGCTACACCTTC
TRBJ1-2,NA,TRBV5-1,TRBD1,CASSSSGQAGGYTF,TGCGCCAGCAGCTCGAGTGGACAGGCTGGGGGCTACACCTTC
TRBJ1-4,NA,TRBV19,NA,CASSWLPGQPREKLFF,TGTGCCAGTAGTTGGCTTCCGGGACAACCCCGCGAAAAACTGTTTTTT
TRBJ2-1,NA,TRBV10-2,TRBD2,CASGGTRSYNEQFF,TGCGCCAGCGGCGGGACTAGGTCCTACAATGAGCAGTTCTTC
TRBJ2-7,NA,TRBV2,TRBD1,CASSAKGQGIYEQYF,TGTGCCAGCAGTGCTAAGGGACAGGGGATTTACGAGCAGTACTTC
TRBJ2-5,NA,TRBV27,TRBD1,CASSLRDRVETQYF,TGTGCCAGCAGTTTAAGGGACAGGGTGGAGACCCAGTACTTC
TRBJ1-4,NA,TRBV7-6,NA,CASSITGTRDEKLFF,TGTGCCAGCAGCATAACCGGGACAAGGGATGAAAAACTGTTTTTT
TRBJ2-1,NA,TRBV5-1,TRBD2,CASSGAPGAGGLNEQFF,TGCGCCAGCAGCGGCGCCCCCGGTGCGGGGGGGCTTAATGAGCAGTTCTTC
TRBJ1-1,NA,TRBV19,NA,CASREQGLNTEAFF,TGTGCCAGTAGGGAACAGGGACTGAACACTGAAGCTTTCTTT
TRBJ2-1,NA,TRBV19,TRBD2,CASAVGTSGNNEQFF,TGTGCCAGCGCAGTCGGGACTAGCGGGAATAATGAGCAGTTCTTC
TRBJ2-1,NA,TRBV3-1/TRBV3-2,NA,CASSHRGATDEQFF,TGTGCCAGCAGCCACCGGGGGGCGACTGATGAGCAGTTCTTC
TRBJ1-1,NA,TRBV7-9,NA,CASSLGQGWNTEAFF,TGTGCCAGCAGCTTAGGCCAGGGCTGGAACACTGAAGCTTTCTTT
TRBJ2-1,NA,TRBV5-1,NA,CASSLVASHNEQFF,TGCGCCAGCAGCTTGGTGGCCAGTCACAATGAGCAGTTCTTC
TRBJ1-3,NA,TRBV9,NA,CASSAQGTGNTIYF,TGTGCCAGCAGCGCCCAGGGGACAGGAAACACCATATATTTT
TRBJ1-5,NA,TRBV3-1/TRBV3-2,NA,CASSQRAGGNQPQHF,TGTGCCAGCAGCCAAAGGGCCGGGGGCAATCAGCCCCAGCATTTT
TRBJ1-1,NA,TRBV19,NA,CASSRQENTEAFF,TGTGCCAGTAGTCGCCAGGAGAACACTGAAGCTTTCTTT
TRBJ1-2,NA,TRBV10-3,NA,CAISEQGEGGYTF,TGTGCCATCAGTGAGCAAGGGGAGGGTGGCTACACCTTC
TRBJ2-2,NA,TRBV15,NA,CATSLDRTTGELFF,TGTGCCACCAGCCTAGACAGGACAACCGGGGAGCTGTTTTTT
TRBJ2-3,NA,TRBV5-5,TRBD2,CASSLRSSGALTDTQYF,TGTGCCAGCAGCTTGAGGTCTAGCGGGGCCCTCACAGATACGCAGTATTTT
TRBJ1-4,NA,TRBV4-1,NA,CASSGAISGDGEKLFF,TGCGCCAGCAGCGGAGCTATTAGCGGGGACGGGGAAAAACTGTTTTTT
TRBJ1-1,NA,TRBV28,NA,CASTPSGGTNTEAFF,TGTGCCAGCACCCCAAGCGGGGGGACGAACACTGAAGCTTTCTTT
TRBJ1-2,few,TRBV6-6,NA,CASSSTGYTF,TGTGCCAGCAGTTCGACAGGCTACACCTTC
TRBJ2-5,NA,TRBV18,NA,CASSPNRGRGETQYF,TGTGCCAGCTCACCTAATCGGGGCAGGGGAGAGACCCAGTACTTC
TRBJ1-1,NA,TRBV7-8,NA,CASSVKQGGTEAFF,TGTGCCAGCTCCGTGAAACAGGGAGGGACTGAAGCTTTCTTT
TRBJ2-1,NA,TRBV7-3,TRBD2,CASSWLAGGDNEQFF,TGTGCCAGCAGTTGGCTAGCGGGGGGCGACAATGAGCAGTTCTTC
TRBJ2-1,few,TRBV4-1,TRBD2,CASSQEGGLVSSYNEQFF,TGCGCCAGCAGCCAAGAGGGGGGGTTAGTAAGCTCCTACAATGAGCAGTTCTTC
TRBJ1-2,NA,TRBV9,TRBD1,CASSEGTGANYGYTF,TGTGCCAGCAGCGAAGGGACAGGAGCTAACTATGGCTACACCTTC
TRBJ2-5,NA,TRBV10-1,TRBD1,CASCEGTGGETQYF,TGCGCCAGCTGTGAGGGGACAGGGGGGGAGACCCAGTACTTC
TRBJ2-3,NA,TRBV4-2,TRBD2,CASSQDLAGGWSTDTQYF,TGTGCCAGCAGCCAAGATCTAGCGGGAGGGTGGAGCACAGATACGCAGTATTTT
TRBJ1-1,few,TRBV6-5,TRBD1,CASTLDRVRTEAFF,TGTGCCAGCACCTTGGACAGGGTTAGGACTGAAGCTTTCTTT
TRBJ1-3,NA,TRBV3-1/TRBV3-2,TRBD1,CASSPTGAGNTIYF,TGTGCCAGCAGCCCGACAGGGGCTGGAAACACCATATATTTT
TRBJ2-1,NA,TRBV15,NA,CATTKTGGGYNEQFF,TGTGCCACCACCAAGACCGGGGGAGGCTACAATGAGCAGTTCTTC
TRBJ1-1,NA,TRBV6-5,NA,CASSRAAGWTTEAFF,TGTGCCAGCAGCAGAGCCGCAGGGTGGACGACTGAAGCTTTCTTT
TRBJ1-5,NA,TRBV5-1,TRBD1,CASSLTGTGGNQPQHF,TGCGCCAGCAGCTTGACGGGGACAGGGGGCAATCAGCCCCAGCATTTT
TRBJ1-2,NA,TRBV12-3/TRBV12-4,NA,CASSLRGAYGYTF,TGTGCCAGCAGTCTCAGGGGAGCCTATGGCTACACCTTC
TRBJ2-6,NA,TRBV7-3,NA,CASSPRGGTFGANVLTF,TGTGCCAGCAGCCCCCGTGGGGGGACCTTTGGGGCCAACGTCCTGACTTTC